The source of this T cell receptor (beta chain) is a study of T cells in Graves' hyperthyroidism and ophthalmopathy. Whole-study results and caveats: A 13 V-J model separated ophthalmopathy from stable hyperthyroidism. Most expanded thyroid clonotypes above 0.001 recurred in blood. A median about 7 months before onset, the model predicted ophthalmopathy.

What was amplified from RNA transcripts were TCR beta CDR3 regions. Primed by the HTBI set, a first-round RT-PCR was run on the TCR CDR3. TCRdb re-analysed the multiplex PCR reads in MiXCR, keeping a single row per CDR3 protein. This table has 350,000 to 450,000 distinct CDR3 sequences, about 18% appearing once. CDR1 SEHNR and CDR2 FQNEAQ come from the germline V gene (reference sequence). The CDR3 totals 14 residues. As concerns this clonotype: As yet, its antigen is unknown. Germline is not matched at one junction end, which may reflect a read error.

Sequencing used blood. The genes are TRBV7-9 and TRBJ2-3; D gene ambiguous. The sequence was obtained from a woman in her twenties or thirties with Graves' hyperthyroidism that later progressed to Graves' ophthalmopathy. The CDR3: CASIAPGVTDTQYF. As DNA, the CDR3 is TGCGCCAGCATAGCCCCAGGAGTCACAGATACGCAGTATTTT.